This TCR beta chain was identified during a study of persistence of HIV-infected CD4 T cells. Study-level information: Median time on suppressive ART was less than nine years. Blood samples, up to about 200 mL, came from multiple time points, except two leukapheresis donors sampled once.

Study-level findings and limits: Compared with CD3/CD28-stimulated cells, CMV- and Gag-responding cells showed lower TCRbeta richness.

This nonspecific control used anti-CD3/anti-CD28 bead stimulation of CD4+ T cells. Responding CD4+ T cells were sorted by upregulation of both CD40 ligand and CD69. Germline CDR1 reads SGHTA; CDR2 reads FQGNSA. The CDR3 has 15 residues. After removal of 1 base from V and 4 bases from J, the junction contained 5 bases not matched to a gene. A remark on this clone: Its cognate antigen is unknown.

The libraries were made with immunoSEQ version 4 in survey mode. Clones were read by immunoSEQ multiplex PCR, and TCRdb kept only the in-frame ones, dropping some. The repertoire holds some 40,000 clones, with approximately 93% as singletons. Sequenced material: CD4+ T cells sorted from PBMCs after roughly 19-hour stimulation, taken from a patient who received antiretroviral therapy. The V call is TRBV7-2, the J call TRBJ1-2; 8 positions match TRBD1. The clonotype originates from an adult man with HIV who was CMV-seropositive. The CDR3 region is CASSLGAGQVYGYTF. In nucleotides, the CDR3 is TGTGCCAGCAGCTTAGGCGCGGGACAGGTCTATGGCTACACCTTC.